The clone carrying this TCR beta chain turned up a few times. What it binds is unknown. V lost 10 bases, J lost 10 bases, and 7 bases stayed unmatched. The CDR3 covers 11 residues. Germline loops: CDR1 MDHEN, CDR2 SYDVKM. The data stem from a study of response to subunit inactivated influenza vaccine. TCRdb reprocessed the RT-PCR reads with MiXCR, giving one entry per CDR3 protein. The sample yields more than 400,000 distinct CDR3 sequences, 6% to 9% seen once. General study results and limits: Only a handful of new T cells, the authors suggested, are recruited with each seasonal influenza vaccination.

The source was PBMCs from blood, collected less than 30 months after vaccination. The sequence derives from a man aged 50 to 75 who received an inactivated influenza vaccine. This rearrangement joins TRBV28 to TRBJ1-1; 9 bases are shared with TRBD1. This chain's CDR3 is CATSGTGLAFF. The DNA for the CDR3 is TGTGCCACCTCCGGGACAGGGCTAGCTTTCTTT.